The clone carrying this T cell receptor (beta chain) was recorded a few times. Its specificity is not known. This sample is drawn from a study of T cells after yellow fever vaccination. Study-wide results and caveats: Primary-vaccination clones mostly resurfaced post-booster (roughly 97% CD4, more than 80% CD8). A minor fraction of clonotypes spanned both CD4 and CD8 compartments. Weaker, the secondary response had a peak occurring faster, on day 5 versus 15.

Germline V CDR1 and CDR2: SEHNR, FQNEAQ (reference sequence). This CDR3 has 14 amino acids. V shed 1 base and J shed 7 bases, with 8 bases lying between them. TCRdb recomputed calls from the 5' RACE reads with MiXCR, one row per CDR3 protein. The sample records 150,000 to 200,000 distinct CDR3 sequences, roughly 11% being singletons. The clonotype originates from a man between 18 and 35 years old who received the YFV17D yellow fever vaccine. The input for sequencing was CD8+ T cells sorted from PBMCs, taken 15 days after the yellow fever booster vaccination. This rearrangement joins TRBV7-9 to TRBJ1-6; D is uncertain. The CDR3 sequence: CASSLVLGNSPLHF. The DNA for the CDR3 is TGTGCCAGCAGCTTAGTCCTGGGGAATTCACCCCTCCACTTT. The full variable domain, its missing parts supplied by reference TRBV7-9 and TRBJ1-6, is DTGVSQNPRHKITKRGQNVTFRCDPISEHNRLYWYRQTLGQGPEFLTYFQNEAQLEKSRLLSDRFSAERPKGSFSTLEIQRTEQGDSAMYLCASSLVLGNSPLHFGNGTRLTVT.